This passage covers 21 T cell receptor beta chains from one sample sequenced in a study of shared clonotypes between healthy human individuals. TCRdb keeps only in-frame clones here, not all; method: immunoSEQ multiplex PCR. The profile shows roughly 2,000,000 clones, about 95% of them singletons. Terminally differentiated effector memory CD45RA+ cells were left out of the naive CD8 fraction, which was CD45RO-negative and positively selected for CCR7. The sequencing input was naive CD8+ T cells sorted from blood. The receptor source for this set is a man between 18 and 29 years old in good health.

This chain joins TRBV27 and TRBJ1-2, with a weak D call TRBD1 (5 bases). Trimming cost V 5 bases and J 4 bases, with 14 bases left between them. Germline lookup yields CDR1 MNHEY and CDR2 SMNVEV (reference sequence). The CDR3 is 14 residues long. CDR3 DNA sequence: TGTGCCAGCAGTCCGGGACCTGAGGGCTATGGCTACACCTTC. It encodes CASSPGPEGYGYTF.

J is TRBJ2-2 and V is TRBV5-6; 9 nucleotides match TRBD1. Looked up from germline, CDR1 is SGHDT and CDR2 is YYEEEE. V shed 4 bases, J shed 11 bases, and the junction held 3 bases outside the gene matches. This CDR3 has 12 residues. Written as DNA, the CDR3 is TGTGCCAGCAGCGGACAGGGGAGTGAGCTGTTTTTT. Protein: CASSGQGSELFF.

CDR3 nucleotide sequence: TGTGCCAGCAGCCTTTCCGGGACAGGGTCACCCTACGAGCAGTACTTC. Encoded protein: CASSLSGTGSPYEQYF. The V and J genes are TRBV7-9 and TRBJ2-7; 9 bases agree with TRBD1. This CDR3 has 16 amino acids. The ends lost 5 bases at V and 2 bases at J; junction bases unmatched: 10. CDR1 is SEHNR, CDR2 FQNEAQ, per germline (reference sequence).

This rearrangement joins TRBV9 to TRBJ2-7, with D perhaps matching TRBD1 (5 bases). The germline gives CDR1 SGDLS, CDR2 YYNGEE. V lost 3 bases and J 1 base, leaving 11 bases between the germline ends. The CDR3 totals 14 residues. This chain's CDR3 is CASSALDSSYEQYF. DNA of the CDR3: TGTGCCAGCAGCGCTTTAGACAGTTCCTACGAGCAGTACTTC.

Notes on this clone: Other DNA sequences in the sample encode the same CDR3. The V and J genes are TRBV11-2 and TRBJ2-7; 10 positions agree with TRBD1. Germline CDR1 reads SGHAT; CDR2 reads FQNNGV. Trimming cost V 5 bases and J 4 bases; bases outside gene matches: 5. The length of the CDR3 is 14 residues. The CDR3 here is CASSPGTGAYEQYF. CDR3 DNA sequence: TGTGCCAGCAGCCCCGGGACAGGGGCATACGAGCAGTACTTC.

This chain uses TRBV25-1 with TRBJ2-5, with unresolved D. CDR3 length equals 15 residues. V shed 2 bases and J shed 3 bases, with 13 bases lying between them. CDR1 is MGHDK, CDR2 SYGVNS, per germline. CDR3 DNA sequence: TGTGCCAGCAGTGAAAGGTTCAGGTCGGAAGAGACCCAGTACTTC. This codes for CASSERFRSEETQYF.

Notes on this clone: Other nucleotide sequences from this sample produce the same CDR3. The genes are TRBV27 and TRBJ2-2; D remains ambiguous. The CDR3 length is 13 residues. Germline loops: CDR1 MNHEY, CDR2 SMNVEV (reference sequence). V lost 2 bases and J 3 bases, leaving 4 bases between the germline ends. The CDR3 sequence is CASSLLDTGELFF. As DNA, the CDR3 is TGTGCCAGCAGTTTACTAGACACCGGGGAGCTGTTTTTT.

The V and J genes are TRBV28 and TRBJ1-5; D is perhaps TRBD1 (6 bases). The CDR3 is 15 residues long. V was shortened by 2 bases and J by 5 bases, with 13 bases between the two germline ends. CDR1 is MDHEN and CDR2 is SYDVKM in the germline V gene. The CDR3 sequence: CASSLVARGYQPQHF. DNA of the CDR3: TGTGCCAGCAGTTTAGTAGCCAGGGGATATCAGCCCCAGCATTTT.

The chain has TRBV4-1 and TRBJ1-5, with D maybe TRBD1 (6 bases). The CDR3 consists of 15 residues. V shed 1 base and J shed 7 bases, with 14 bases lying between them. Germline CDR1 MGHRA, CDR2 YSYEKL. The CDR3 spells CASSQVQGSGQPQHF. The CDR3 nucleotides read TGCGCCAGCAGCCAAGTACAGGGTTCGGGACAGCCCCAGCATTTT.

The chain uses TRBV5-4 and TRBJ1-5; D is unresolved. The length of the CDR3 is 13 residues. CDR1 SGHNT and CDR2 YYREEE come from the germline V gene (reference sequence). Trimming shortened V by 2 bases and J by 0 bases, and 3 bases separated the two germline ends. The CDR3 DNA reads TGTGCCAGCAGCTTTGATAGCAATCAGCCCCAGCATTTT. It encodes CASSFDSNQPQHF.

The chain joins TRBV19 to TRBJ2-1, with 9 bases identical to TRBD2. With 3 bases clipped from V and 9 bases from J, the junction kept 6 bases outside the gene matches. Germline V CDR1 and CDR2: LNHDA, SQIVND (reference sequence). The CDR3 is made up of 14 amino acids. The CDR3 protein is CASSIGPGLAEQFF. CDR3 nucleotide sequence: TGTGCCAGTAGTATTGGACCGGGACTAGCTGAGCAGTTCTTC.

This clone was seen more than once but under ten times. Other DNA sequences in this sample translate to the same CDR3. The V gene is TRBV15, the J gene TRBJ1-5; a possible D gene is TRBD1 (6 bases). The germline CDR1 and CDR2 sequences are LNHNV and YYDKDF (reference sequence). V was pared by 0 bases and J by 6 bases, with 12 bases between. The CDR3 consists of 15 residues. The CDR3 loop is CATSRDKGGSQPQHF. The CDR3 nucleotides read TGTGCCACCAGCAGAGATAAGGGGGGGAGTCAGCCCCAGCATTTT.

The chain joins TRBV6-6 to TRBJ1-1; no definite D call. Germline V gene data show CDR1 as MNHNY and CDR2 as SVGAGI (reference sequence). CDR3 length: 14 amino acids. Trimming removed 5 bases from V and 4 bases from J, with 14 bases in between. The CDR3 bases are TGTGCCAGCAGTAGCGGGGATGATCGCACTGAAGCTTTCTTT. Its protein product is CASSSGDDRTEAFF.

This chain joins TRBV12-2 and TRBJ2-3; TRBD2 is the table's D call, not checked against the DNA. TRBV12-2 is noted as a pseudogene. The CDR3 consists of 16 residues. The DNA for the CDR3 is TGTGCAAGTCGCTCCCGGACTAGCGGGGTCACAGATACGCAGTATTTT. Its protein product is CASRSRTSGVTDTQYF.

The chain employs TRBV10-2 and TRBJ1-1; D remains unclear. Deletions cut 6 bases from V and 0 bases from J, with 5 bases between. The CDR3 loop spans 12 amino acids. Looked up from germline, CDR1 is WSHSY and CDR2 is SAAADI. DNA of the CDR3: TGCGCCAGCAGCCTAATGAACACTGAAGCTTTCTTT. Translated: CASSLMNTEAFF.

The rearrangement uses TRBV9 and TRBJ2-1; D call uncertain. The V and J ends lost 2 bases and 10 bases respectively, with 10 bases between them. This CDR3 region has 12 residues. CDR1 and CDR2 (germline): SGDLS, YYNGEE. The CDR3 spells CASSVEIKEQFF. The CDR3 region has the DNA TGTGCCAGCAGCGTTGAGATTAAGGAGCAGTTCTTC.

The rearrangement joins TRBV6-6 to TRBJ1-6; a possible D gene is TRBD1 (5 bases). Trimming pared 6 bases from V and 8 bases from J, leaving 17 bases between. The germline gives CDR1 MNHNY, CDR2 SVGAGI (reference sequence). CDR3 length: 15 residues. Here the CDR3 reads CASRWDGEGYSPLHF. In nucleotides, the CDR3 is TGTGCCAGCAGATGGGATGGGGAGGGGTATTCACCCCTCCACTTT.

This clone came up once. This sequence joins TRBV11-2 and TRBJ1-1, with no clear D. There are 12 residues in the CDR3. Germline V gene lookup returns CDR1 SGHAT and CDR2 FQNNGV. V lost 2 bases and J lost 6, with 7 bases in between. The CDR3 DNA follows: TGTGCCAGCAGCTTATCCGTCGCTGAAGCTTTCTTT. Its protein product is CASSLSVAEAFF.

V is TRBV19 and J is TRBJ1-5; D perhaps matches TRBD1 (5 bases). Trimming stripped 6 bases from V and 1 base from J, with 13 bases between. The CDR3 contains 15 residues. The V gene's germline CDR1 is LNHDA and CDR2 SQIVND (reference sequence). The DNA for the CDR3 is TGTGCCAGTAGACAGGAGACAGACAGCAATCAGCCCCAGCATTTT. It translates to CASRQETDSNQPQHF.

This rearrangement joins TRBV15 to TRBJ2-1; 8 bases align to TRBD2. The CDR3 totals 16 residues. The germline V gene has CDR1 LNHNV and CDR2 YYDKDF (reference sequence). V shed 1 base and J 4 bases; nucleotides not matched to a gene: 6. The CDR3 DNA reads TGTGCCACCAGCAGAGCAGGACTAGCACAGTACAATGAGCAGTTCTTC. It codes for CATSRAGLAQYNEQFF.

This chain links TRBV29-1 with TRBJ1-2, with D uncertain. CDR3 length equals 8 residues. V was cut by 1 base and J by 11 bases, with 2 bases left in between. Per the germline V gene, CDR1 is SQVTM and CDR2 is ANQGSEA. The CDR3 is CSVEGYTF. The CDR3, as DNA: TGCAGCGTTGAAGGGTACACCTTC.